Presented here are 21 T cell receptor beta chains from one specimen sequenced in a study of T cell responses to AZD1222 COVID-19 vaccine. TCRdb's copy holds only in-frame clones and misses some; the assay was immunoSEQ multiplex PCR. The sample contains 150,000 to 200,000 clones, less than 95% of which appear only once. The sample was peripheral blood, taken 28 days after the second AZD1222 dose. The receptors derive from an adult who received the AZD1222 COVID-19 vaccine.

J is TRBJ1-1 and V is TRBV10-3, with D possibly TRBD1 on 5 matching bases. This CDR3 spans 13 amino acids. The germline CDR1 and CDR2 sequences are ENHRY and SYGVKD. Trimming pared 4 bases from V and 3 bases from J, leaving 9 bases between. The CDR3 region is CAISAGGDTEAFF. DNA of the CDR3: TGTGCCATCAGTGCTGGGGGAGACACTGAAGCTTTCTTT.

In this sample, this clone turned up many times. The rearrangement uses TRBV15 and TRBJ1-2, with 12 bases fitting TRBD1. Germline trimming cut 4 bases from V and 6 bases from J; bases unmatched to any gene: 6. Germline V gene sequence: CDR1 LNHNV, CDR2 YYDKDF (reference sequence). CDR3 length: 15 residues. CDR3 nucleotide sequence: TGTGCCACCAGCACGGGACAGGGGGCCCTGGATGGCTACACCTTC. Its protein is CATSTGQGALDGYTF. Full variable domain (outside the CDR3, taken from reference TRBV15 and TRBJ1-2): DAMVIQNPRYQVTQFGKPVTLSCSQTLNHNVMYWYQQKSSQAPKLLFHYYDKDFNNEADTPDNFQSRRPNTSFCFLDIRSPGLGDTAMYLCATSTGQGALDGYTFGSGTRLTVV.

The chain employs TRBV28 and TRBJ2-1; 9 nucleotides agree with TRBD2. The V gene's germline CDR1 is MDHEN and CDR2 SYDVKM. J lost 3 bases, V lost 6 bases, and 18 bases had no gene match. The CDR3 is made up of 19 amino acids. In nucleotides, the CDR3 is TGTGCCAGCAGGGGGGGGTCGAAGAGCAATAGCGGGAGCTACAATGAGCAGTTCTTC. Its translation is CASRGGSKSNSGSYNEQFF.

CDR3 in amino acids: CASSLSGSPGNTGELFF. In DNA, the CDR3 is TGTGCCAGCAGCCTCTCCGGGTCCCCGGGAAACACCGGGGAGCTGTTTTTT. V is TRBV3-1 (or the pseudogene TRBV3-2) and J is TRBJ2-2; tentatively, D is TRBD2 (5 bases). The CDR3 is 17 amino acids. CDR1 and CDR2 from the germline V gene are LGHDT and YNNKEL (reference sequence). Trimming removed 4 bases from V and 2 bases from J, with 17 bases in between.

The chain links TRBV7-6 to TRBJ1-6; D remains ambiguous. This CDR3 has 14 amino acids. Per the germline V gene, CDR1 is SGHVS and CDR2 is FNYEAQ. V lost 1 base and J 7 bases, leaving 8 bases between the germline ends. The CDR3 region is CASSLGVGNSPLHF. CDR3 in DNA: TGTGCCAGCAGCTTAGGTGTTGGCAATTCACCCCTCCACTTT.

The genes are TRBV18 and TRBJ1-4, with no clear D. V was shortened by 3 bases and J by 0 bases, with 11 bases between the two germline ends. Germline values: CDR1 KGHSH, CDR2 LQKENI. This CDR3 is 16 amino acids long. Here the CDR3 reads CASSPGRPTTNEKLFF. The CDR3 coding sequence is TGTGCCAGCTCACCGGGCAGACCTACAACTAATGAAAAACTGTTTTTT.

The CDR3 region has the DNA TGTGCCAGCAGGGGCAGGTGGTCGGTCGACACTGAAGCTTTCTTT. Protein: CASRGRWSVDTEAFF. V gene TRBV2 combines with J gene TRBJ1-1; D gene ambiguous. Germline CDR1 SNHLY, CDR2 FYNNEI. The CDR3 is 15 residues long. V lost 6 bases and J 3 bases, leaving 17 bases between the germline ends.

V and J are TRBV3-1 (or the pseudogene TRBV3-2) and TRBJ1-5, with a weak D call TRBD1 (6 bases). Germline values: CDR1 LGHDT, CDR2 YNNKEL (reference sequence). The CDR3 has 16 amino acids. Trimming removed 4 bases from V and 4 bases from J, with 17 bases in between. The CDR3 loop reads CASSPSGGTRNQPQHF. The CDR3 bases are TGTGCCAGCAGCCCCTCGGGCGGGACAAGAAATCAGCCCCAGCATTTT.

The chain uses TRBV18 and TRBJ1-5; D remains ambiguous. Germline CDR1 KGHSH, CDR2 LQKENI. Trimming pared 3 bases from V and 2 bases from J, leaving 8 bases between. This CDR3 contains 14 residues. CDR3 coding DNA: TGTGCCAGCTCACCTGGGGAAGGCAATCAGCCCCAGCATTTT. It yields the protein CASSPGEGNQPQHF.

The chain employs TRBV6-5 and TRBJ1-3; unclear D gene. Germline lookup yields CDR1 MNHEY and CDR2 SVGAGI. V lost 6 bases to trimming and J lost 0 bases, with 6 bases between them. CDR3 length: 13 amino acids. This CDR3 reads CASSGYSGNTIYF. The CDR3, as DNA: TGTGCCAGCAGCGGATACTCTGGAAACACCATATATTTT.

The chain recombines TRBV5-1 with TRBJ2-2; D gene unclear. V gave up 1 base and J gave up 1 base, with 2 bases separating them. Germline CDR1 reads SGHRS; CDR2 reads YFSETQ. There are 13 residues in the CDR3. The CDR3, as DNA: TGCGCCAGCAGCTTGCAGAACACCGGGGAGCTGTTTTTT. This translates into CASSLQNTGELFF. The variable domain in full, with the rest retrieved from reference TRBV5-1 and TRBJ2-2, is KAGVTQTPRYLIKTRGQQVTLSCSPISGHRSVSWYQQTPGQGLQFLFEYFSETQRNKGNFPGRFSGRQFSNSRSEMNVSTLELGDSALYLCASSLQNTGELFFGEGSRLTVL.

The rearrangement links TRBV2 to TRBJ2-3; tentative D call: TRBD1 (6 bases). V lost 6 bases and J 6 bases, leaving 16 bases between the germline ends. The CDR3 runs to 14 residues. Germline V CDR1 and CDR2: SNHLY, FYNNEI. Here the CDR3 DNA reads TGTGCCAGCAGCGCAGGGGCTGGGGCGGATACGCAGTATTTT. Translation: CASSAGAGADTQYF.

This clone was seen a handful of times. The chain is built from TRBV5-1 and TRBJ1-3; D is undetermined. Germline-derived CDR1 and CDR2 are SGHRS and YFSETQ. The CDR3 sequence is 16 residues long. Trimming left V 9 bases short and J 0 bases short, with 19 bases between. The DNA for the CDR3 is TGCGCCACCCCCACCTCAGACATTCGCTCTGGAAACACCATATATTTT. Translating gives CATPTSDIRSGNTIYF.

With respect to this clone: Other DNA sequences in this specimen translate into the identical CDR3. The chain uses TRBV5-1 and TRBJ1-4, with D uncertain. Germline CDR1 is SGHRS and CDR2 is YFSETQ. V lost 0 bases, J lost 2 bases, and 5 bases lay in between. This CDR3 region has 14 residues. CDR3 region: CASSLDSTNEKLFF. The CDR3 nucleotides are TGCGCCAGCAGCTTGGACAGCACTAATGAAAAACTGTTTTTT.

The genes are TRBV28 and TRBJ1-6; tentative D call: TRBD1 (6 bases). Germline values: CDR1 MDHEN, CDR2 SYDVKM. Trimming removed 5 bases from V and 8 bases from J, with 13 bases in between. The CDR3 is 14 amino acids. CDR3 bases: TGTGCCAGCAGTCCAGGACAGAGGGATTCACCCCTCCACTTT. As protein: CASSPGQRDSPLHF. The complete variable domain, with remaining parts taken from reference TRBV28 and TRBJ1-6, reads DVKVTQSSRYLVKRTGEKVFLECVQDMDHENMFWYRQDPGLGLRLIYFSYDVKMKEKGDIPEGYSVSREKKERFSLILESASTNQTSMYLCASSPGQRDSPLHFGNGTRLTVT.

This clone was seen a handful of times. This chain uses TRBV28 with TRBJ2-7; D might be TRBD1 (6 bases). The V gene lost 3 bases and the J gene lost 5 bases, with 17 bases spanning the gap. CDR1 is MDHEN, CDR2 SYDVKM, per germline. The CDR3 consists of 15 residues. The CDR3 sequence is CASSLTGGQGHEQYF. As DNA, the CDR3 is TGTGCCAGCAGTTTGACGGGCGGGCAGGGGCACGAGCAGTACTTC.

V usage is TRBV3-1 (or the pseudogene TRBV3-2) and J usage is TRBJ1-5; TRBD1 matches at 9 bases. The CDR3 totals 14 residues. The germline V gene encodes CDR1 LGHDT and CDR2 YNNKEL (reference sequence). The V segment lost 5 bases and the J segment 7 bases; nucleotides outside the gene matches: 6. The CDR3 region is CASSEGTGSQPQHF. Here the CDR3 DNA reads TGTGCCAGCAGCGAAGGGACAGGGTCACAGCCCCAGCATTTT.

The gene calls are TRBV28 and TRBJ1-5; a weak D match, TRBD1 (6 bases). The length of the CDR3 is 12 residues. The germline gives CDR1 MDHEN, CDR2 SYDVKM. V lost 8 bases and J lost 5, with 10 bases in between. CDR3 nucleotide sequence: TGTGCCAGCCAGGAGGGGGATCAGCCCCAGCATTTT. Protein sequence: CASQEGDQPQHF. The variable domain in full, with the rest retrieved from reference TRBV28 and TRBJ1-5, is DVKVTQSSRYLVKRTGEKVFLECVQDMDHENMFWYRQDPGLGLRLIYFSYDVKMKEKGDIPEGYSVSREKKERFSLILESASTNQTSMYLCASQEGDQPQHFGDGTRLSIL.

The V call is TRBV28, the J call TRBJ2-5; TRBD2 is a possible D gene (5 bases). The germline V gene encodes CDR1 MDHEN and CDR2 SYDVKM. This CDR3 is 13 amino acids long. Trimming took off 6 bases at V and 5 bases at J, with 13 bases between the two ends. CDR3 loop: CASSRGTSETQYF. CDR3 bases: TGTGCCAGCAGCCGGGGTACGTCGGAGACCCAGTACTTC.

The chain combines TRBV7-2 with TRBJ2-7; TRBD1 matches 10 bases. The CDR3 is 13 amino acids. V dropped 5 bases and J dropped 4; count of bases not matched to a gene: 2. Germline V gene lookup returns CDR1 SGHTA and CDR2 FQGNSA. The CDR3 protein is CASSQDRGYEQYF. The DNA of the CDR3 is TGTGCCAGCAGCCAGGACAGGGGGTACGAGCAGTACTTC. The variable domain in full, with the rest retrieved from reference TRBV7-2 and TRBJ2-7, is GAGVSQSPSNKVTEKGKDVELRCDPISGHTALYWYRQSLGQGLEFLIYFQGNSAPDKSGLPSDRFSAERTGGSVSTLTIQRTQQEDSAVYLCASSQDRGYEQYFGPGTRLTVT.

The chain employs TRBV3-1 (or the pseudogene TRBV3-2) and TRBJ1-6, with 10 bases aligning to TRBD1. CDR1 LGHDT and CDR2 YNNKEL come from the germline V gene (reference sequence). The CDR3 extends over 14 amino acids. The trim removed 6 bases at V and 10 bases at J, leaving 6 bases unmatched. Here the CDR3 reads CASRPGTGDSPLHF. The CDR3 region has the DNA TGTGCCAGCAGACCCGGGACAGGGGACTCACCCCTCCACTTT.